This T cell receptor (beta chain) was recorded in a study of CD4 and CD8 cells across lung adenocarcinoma regions. About this clonotype: A read error may produce the germline difference seen at one junction end.

TCRdb reprocessed the PCR reads via MiXCR and lists one record per CDR3 protein. This table holds some 22,000 distinct CDR3 sequences, about 50% found once. The CDR3 runs 15 residues. Germline lookup yields CDR1 MNHNS and CDR2 SASEGT. Samples came from patients with localized non-small cell lung adenocarcinoma. The sequence was obtained from a male donor with lung adenocarcinoma. The CD4 and CD8 labels of this study may be unreliable. V usage is TRBV6-1 and J usage is TRBJ2-3, with D perhaps TRBD1 (5 bases). What was sequenced was CD4+ T cells from the center of a lung tumor. CDR3 sequence reads: CARGLREGHTETQYF. CDR3 DNA sequence: TGTGCCAGGGGGCTCAGGGAAGGGCACACAGAGACGCAGTATTTT.